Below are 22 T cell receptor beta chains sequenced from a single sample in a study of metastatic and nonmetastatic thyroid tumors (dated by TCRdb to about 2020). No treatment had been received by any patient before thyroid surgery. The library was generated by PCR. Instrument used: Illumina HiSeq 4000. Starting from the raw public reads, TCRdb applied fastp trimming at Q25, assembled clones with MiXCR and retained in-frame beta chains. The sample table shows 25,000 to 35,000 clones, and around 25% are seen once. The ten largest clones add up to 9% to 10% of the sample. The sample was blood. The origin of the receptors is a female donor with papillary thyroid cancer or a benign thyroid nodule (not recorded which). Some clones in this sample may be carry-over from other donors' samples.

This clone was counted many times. DNA for the CDR3: TGCAGTCCGATCGGGGGACAGGGGGATATCGGGGAGCTGTTTTTT. This translates into CSPIGGQGDIGELFF. The chain uses TRBV20-1 and TRBJ2-2, with 11 bases that match TRBD1. V lost 8 bases and J lost 7; bases outside the gene matches: 12. The V gene's germline CDR1 is DFQATT and CDR2 SNEGSKA (reference sequence). CDR3 size: 15 residues.

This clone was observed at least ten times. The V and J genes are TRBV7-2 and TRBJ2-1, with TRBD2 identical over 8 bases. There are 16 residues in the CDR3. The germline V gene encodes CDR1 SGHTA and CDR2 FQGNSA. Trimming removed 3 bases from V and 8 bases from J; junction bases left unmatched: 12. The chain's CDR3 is CASSFTRTSYVDEQFF. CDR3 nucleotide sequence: TGTGCCAGCAGCTTCACCAGGACTAGCTATGTGGATGAGCAGTTCTTC.

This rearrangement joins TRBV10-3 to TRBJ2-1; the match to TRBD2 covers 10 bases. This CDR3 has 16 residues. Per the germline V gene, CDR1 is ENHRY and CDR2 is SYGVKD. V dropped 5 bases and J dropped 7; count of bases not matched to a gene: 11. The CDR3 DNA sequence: TGTGCCATCAGTTCAAGGACTAGCGGTGTGGTTAATGAGCAGTTCTTC. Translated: CAISSRTSGVVNEQFF.

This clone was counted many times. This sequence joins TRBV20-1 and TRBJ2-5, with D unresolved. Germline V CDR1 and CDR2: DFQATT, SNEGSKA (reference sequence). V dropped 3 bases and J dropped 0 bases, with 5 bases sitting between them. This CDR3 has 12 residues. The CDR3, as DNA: TGCAGTGCTAGCGGAGACCAAGAGACCCAGTACTTC. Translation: CSASGDQETQYF.

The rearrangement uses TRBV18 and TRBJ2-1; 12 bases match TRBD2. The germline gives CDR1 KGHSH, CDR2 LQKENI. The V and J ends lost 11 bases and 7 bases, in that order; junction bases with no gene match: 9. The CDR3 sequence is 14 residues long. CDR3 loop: CAAATSGSRNEQFF. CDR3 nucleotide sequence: TGTGCCGCCGCGACTAGCGGGAGCCGAAATGAGCAGTTCTTC.

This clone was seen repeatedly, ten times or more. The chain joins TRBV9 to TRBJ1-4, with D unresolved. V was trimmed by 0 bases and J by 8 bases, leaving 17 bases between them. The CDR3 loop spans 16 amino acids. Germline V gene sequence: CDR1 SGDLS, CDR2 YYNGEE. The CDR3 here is CASSVDPGSSEEKLFF. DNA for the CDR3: TGTGCCAGCAGCGTAGATCCGGGATCCTCAGAAGAAAAACTGTTTTTT.

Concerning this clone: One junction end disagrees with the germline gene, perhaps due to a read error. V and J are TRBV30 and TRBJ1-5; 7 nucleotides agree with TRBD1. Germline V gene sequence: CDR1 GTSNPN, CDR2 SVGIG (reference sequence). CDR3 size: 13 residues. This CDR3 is CDWGGTVNQPLHF. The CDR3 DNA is TGTGACTGGGGGGGGACAGTCAATCAGCCCCTGCATTTT. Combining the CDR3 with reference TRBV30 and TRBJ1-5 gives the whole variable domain SQTIHQWPATLVQPVGSPLSLECTVEGTSNPNLYWYRQAAGRGLQLLFYSVGIGQISSEVPQNLSASRPQDRQFILSSKKLLLSDSGFYLCDWGGTVNQPLHFGDGTRLSIL.

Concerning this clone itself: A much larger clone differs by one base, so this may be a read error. CDR3 nucleotides: TGTGCCAGCAGCTTAGTACTTTGGACAGGGGGCGAAAAGACCCAGTGCTTC. This gives the protein CASSLVLWTGGEKTQCF. The chain carries TRBV7-8 and TRBJ2-5, with 11 positions matching TRBD1. The CDR3 runs 17 residues. Germline V gives CDR1 SGHVS, CDR2 FQNEAQ.

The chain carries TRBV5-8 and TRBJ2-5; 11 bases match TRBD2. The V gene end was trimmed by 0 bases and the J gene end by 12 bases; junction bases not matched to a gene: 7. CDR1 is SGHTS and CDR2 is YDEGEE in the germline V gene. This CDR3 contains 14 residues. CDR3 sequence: CASSLDGTSGVEYF. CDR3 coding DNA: TGTGCCAGCAGCTTGGATGGGACTAGCGGCGTCGAGTACTTC.

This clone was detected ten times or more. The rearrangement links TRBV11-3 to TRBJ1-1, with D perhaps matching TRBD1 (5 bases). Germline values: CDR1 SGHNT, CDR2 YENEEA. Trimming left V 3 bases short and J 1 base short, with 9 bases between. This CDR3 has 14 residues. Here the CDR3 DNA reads TGTGCCAGCAGCTTCCCAGGGACGAACACTGAAGCTTTCTTT. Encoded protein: CASSFPGTNTEAFF.

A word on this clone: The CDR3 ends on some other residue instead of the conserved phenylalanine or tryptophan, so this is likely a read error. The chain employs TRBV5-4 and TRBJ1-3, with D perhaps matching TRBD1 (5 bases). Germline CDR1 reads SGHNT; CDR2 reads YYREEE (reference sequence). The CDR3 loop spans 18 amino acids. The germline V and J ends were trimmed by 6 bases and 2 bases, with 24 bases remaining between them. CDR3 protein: CASTSAGGARGPGNTIYY. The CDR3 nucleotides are TGTGCCAGCACCTCGGCGGGCGGGGCGCGGGGACCTGGAAACACCATATATTAT.

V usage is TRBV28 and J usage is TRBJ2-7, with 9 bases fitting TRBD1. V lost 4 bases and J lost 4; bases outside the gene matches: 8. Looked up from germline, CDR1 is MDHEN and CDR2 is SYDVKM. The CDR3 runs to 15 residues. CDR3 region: CASSSPGTGRYEQYF. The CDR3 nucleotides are TGTGCCAGCAGTTCCCCCGGGACAGGGAGGTACGAGCAGTACTTC.

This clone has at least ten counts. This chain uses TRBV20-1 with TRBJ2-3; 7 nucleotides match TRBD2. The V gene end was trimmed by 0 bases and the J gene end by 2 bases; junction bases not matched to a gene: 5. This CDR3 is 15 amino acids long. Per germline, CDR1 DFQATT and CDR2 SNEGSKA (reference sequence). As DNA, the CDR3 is TGCAGTGCTAGAGATCCCAGCGGGGTCACAGATACGCAGTATTTT. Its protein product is CSARDPSGVTDTQYF.

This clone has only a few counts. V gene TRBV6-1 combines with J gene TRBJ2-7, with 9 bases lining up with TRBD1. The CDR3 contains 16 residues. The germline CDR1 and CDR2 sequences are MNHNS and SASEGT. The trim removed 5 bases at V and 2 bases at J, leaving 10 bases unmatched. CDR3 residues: CASSKRTGVETYEQYF. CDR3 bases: TGTGCCAGCAGTAAGCGGACAGGGGTGGAGACCTACGAGCAGTACTTC.

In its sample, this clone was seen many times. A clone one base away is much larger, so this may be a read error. The DNA of the CDR3 is TGTGCCAGCAGTAAAGGGATCCGTAGCAATCAGCCCCGGCATTTT. It encodes CASSKGIRSNQPRHF. This chain links TRBV27 with TRBJ1-5; D is unclear. Germline CDR1 is MNHEY and CDR2 is SMNVEV (reference sequence). The CDR3 contains 15 residues.

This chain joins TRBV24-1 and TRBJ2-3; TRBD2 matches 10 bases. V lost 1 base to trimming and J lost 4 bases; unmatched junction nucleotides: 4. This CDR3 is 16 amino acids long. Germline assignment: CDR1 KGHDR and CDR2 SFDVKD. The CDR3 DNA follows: TGTGCCACCAGTGATTTCGGGCTAGCGGGAGCAGATACGCAGTATTTT. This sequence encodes CATSDFGLAGADTQYF.

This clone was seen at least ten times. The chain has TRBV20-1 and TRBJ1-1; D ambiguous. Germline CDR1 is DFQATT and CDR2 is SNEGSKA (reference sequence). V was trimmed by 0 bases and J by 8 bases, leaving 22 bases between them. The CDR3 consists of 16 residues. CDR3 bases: TGCAGTGCTAGAGAAAGAGGAATCTCGATGACGGTCGAAGCTTTCTTT. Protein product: CSARERGISMTVEAFF.

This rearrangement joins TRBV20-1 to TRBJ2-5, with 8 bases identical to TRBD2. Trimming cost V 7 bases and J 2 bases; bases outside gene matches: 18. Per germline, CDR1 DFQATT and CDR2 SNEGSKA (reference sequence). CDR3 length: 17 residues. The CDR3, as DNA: TGCAGTGACCCCGGGACTAGAGGGAGGCCAGGGCAAGAGACCCAGTACTTC. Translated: CSDPGTRGRPGQETQYF.

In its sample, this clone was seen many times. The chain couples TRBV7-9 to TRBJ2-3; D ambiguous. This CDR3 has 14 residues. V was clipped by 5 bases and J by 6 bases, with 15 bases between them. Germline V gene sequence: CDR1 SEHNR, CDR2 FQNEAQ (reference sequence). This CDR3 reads CASSPRPTGDTQYF. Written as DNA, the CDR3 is TGTGCCAGCAGCCCAAGACCGACTGGGGATACGCAGTATTTT.

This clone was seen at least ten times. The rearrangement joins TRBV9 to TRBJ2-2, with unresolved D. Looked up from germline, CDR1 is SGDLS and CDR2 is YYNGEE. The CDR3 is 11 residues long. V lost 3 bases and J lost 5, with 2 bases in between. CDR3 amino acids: CASSETGELFF. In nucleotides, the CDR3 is TGTGCCAGCAGCGAGACCGGGGAGCTGTTTTTT.

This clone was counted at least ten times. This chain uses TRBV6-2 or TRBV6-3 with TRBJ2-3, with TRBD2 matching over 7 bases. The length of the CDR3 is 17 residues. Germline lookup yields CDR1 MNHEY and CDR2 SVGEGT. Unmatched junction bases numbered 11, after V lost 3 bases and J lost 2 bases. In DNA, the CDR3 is TGTGCCAGCAGTTATGAAGTCAGCGGGGCCAACACAGATACGCAGTATTTT. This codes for CASSYEVSGANTDTQYF.

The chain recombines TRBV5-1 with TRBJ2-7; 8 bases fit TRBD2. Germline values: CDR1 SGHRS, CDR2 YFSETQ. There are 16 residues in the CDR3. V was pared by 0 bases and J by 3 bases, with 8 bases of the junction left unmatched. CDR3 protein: CASSLAGSGVGYEQYF. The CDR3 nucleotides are TGCGCCAGCAGCTTGGCCGGTAGCGGGGTAGGCTACGAGCAGTACTTC.